The present TCR beta chain was sequenced within a study of blood T cell repertoires in COVID-19. The protocol was immunoSEQ multiplex PCR, while the TCRdb copy is restricted to in-frame clones and leaves out a portion. In the table there are about 260,000 clones, 70% to 90% of which are singletons. Those designated as exposed participants met a COVID-19 case within 2 weeks before study entry. The sample taken for sequencing was PBMCs or T cells enriched from blood (not recorded which). The sequence came from a man aged 50 to 60 who had been exposed to COVID-19.

The CDR3 DNA reads as TGCGCCAGCAGCCAAGAGGCAGGACAGGGGGCGAGGGAAAAACTGTTTTTT. Its translation is CASSQEAGQGAREKLFF. J is TRBJ1-4 and V is TRBV4-1, with TRBD1 identical over 11 bases. CDR1 and CDR2 from the germline V gene are MGHRA and YSYEKL. The ends lost 0 bases at V and 8 bases at J; junction bases unmatched: 8. The CDR3 runs to 17 residues.